The clone carrying this TCR beta chain was counted a single time. The target antigen is unknown. The sample comes from a study of cytomegalovirus exposure and HLA in healthy donors. At the level of the study: Later analysis reported that the roughly 120 validation repertoires shared the platform of the 500 to 750 first-cohort repertoires. Study observations and caveats: In vitro, three CMV-associated chains proved specific for CMV antigens. The study labeled fewer than 200 TCR beta chains cytomegalovirus-associated. Among TCR sequences, most were rare, though some public TCRs appeared in many donors.

This CDR3 has 16 amino acids. The V gene's germline CDR1 is SGHTS and CDR2 YDEGEE. The V end was cut by 2 bases, the J end by 1 base, with 13 bases between. Libraries were prepared by immunoSEQ multiplex PCR; TCRdb keeps only in-frame clonotypes and omits some of them. Among some 250,000 clones listed, around 89% were seen once. The TCR was taken from a woman aged 18-29 years in good health and CMV-seronegative. The chain couples TRBV5-8 to TRBJ1-5; TRBD1 might be the D (5 bases). The material sequenced was PBMCs. The CDR3 DNA is TGTGCCAGCAGCTTCTTTGCAGGGTTGAGCAATCAGCCCCAGCATTTT. It translates to CASSFFAGLSNQPQHF.